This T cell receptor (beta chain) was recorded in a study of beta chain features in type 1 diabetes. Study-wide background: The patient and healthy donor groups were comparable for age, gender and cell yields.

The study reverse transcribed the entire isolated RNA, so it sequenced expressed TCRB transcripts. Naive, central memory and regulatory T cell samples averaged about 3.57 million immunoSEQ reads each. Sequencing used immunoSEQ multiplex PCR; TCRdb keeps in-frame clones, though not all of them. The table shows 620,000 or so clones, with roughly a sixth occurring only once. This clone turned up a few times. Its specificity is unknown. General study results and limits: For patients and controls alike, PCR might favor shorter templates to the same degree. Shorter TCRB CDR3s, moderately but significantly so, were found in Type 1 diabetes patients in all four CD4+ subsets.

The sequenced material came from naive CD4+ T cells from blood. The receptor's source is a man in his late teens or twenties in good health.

The DNA of the CDR3 is TGTGCCAGCAGTGACGGACGGAATTTGTACCAAGAGACCCAGTACTTC. It specifies CASSDGRNLYQETQYF. The chain recombines TRBV25-1 with TRBJ2-5; D not resolved. V lost 3 bases, J lost 0 bases, and 14 bases lay in between. Germline V gene sequence: CDR1 MGHDK, CDR2 SYGVNS. This CDR3 has 16 amino acids.